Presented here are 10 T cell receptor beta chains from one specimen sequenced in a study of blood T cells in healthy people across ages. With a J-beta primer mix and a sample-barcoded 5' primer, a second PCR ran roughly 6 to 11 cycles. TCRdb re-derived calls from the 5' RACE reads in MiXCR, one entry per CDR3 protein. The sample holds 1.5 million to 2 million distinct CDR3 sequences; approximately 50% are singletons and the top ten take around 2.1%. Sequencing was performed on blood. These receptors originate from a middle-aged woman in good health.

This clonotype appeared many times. CDR3 region: CSAKTGWDTDTQYF. The CDR3 nucleotides are TGCAGTGCTAAGACTGGGTGGGACACAGATACGCAGTATTTT. The rearrangement links TRBV20-1 to TRBJ2-3, with D uncertain. Germline CDR1 DFQATT, CDR2 SNEGSKA (reference sequence). The ends were cut back, 4 bases at V and 2 bases at J, with 13 bases in the middle. This CDR3 has 14 residues.

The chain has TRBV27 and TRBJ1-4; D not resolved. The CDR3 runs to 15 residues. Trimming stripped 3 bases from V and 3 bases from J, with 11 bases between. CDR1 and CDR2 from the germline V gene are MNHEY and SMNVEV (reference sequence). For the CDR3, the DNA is TGTGCCAGCAGTTTTTCCCTGGTGGCTAATGAAAAACTGTTTTTT. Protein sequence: CASSFSLVANEKLFF. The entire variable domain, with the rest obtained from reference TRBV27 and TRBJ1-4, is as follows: EAQVTQNPRYLITVTGKKLTVTCSQNMNHEYMSWYRQDPGLGLRQIYYSMNVEVTDKGDVPEGYKVSRKEKRNFPLILESPSPNQTSLYFCASSFSLVANEKLFFGSGTQLSVL.

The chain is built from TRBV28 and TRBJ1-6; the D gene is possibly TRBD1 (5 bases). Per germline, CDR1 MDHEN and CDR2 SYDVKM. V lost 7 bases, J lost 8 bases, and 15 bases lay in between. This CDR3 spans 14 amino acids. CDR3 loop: CASTQEGLDSPLHF. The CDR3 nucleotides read TGTGCCAGCACCCAGGAGGGGCTTGATTCACCCCTCCACTTT.

For the CDR3, the DNA is TGCAGTGTCCCGGGTTTCGGAAACAATGAGCAGTTCTTC. As protein: CSVPGFGNNEQFF. This chain uses TRBV20-1 with TRBJ2-1; D is undetermined. V lost 7 bases and J 5 bases, leaving 15 bases between the germline ends. CDR1 and CDR2 (germline): DFQATT, SNEGSKA (reference sequence). The CDR3 covers 13 residues.

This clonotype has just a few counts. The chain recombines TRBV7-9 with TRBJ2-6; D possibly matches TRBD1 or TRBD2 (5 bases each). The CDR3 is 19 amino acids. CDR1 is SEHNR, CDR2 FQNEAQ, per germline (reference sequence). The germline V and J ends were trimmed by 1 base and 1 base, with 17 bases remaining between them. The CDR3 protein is CASSLESRGGLSGANVLTF. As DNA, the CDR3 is TGTGCCAGCAGCTTAGAGTCGAGGGGCGGTCTATCTGGGGCCAACGTCCTGACTTTC.

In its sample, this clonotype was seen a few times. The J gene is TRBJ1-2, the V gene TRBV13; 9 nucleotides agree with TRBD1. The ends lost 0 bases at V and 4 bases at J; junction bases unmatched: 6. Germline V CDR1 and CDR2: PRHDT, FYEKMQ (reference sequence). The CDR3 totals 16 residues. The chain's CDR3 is CASSLGKTGGIYGYTF. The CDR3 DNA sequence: TGTGCCAGCAGCTTAGGGAAGACAGGGGGTATCTATGGCTACACCTTC.

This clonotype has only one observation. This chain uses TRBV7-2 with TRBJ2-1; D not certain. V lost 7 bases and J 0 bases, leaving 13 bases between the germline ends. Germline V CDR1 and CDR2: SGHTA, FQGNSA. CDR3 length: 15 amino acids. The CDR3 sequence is CASTRAESSYNEQFF. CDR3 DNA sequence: TGTGCCAGCACTAGGGCGGAAAGCTCCTACAATGAGCAGTTCTTC. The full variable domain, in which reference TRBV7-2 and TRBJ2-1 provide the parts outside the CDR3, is GAGVSQSPSNKVTEKGKDVELRCDPISGHTALYWYRQSLGQGLEFLIYFQGNSAPDKSGLPSDRFSAERTGGSVSTLTIQRTQQEDSAVYLCASTRAESSYNEQFFGPGTRLTVL.

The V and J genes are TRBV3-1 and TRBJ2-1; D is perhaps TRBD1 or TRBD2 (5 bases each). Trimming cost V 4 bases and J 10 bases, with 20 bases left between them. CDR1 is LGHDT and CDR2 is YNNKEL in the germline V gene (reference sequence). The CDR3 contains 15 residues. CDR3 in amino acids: CASSRVWGSEPEQFF. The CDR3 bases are TGTGCCAGCAGCCGTGTTTGGGGGTCGGAACCGGAGCAGTTCTTC.

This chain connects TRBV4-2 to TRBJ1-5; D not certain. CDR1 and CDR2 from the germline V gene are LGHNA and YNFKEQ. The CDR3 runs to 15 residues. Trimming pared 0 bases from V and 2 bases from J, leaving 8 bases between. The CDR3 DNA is TGTGCCAGCAGCCAAGAACGGTCTGGCAATCAGCCCCAGCATTTT. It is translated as CASSQERSGNQPQHF.

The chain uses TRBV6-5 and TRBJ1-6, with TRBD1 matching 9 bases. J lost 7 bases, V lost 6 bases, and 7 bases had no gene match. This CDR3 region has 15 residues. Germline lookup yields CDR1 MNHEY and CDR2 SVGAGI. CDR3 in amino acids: CASRKDRGANSPLHF. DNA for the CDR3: TGTGCCAGCAGGAAGGACAGGGGTGCAAATTCACCCCTCCACTTT.